The 21 T cell receptor beta chains below were found in one sample sequenced in a study of graft-versus-host responses after intestinal transplantation listed by TCRdb under 2021. This specimen's time point label, per the study, means: cells obtained before transplantation from donor or recipient. The library was made by the immunoSEQ multiplex PCR assay. The table comes from immuneACCESS by way of TCRdb, which keeps in-frame sequences with V and J called. Part of the clones is missing from these tables; in studies checked, under half for an unresolved V gene and the rest for unknown reasons. The sample profile shows about 120,000 clones; about 95% of them were found once. Over 2.5% of the sample belongs to the ten largest clones. Their recognized antigens are unknown. This material consisted of unstimulated CD8+ T cells sorted from spleen or lymph node cells, taken before intestinal transplant. The receptor set was obtained from a human donor who received an intestinal transplant.

The V and J genes are TRBV6-5 and TRBJ2-1, with D uncertain. The CDR3 is 13 amino acids. Per germline, CDR1 MNHEY and CDR2 SVGAGI. V was trimmed by 2 bases and J by 3 bases, leaving 5 bases between them. The CDR3 region has the DNA TGTGCCAGCAGTTACGGCGACTACAATGAGCAGTTCTTC. This translates into CASSYGDYNEQFF.

V usage is TRBV9 and J usage is TRBJ2-1; possibly TRBD2 for D (6 bases). Germline lookup yields CDR1 SGDLS and CDR2 YYNGEE. Deletions cut 1 base from V and 0 bases from J, with 17 bases between. The CDR3 contains 18 residues. The CDR3 DNA is TGTGCCAGCAGCGTATCCCCTAAGCGGGCTAGCTCCTACAATGAGCAGTTCTTC. Protein sequence: CASSVSPKRASSYNEQFF.

This rearrangement joins TRBV9 to TRBJ2-6; possibly TRBD2 for D (5 bases). The germline V gene encodes CDR1 SGDLS and CDR2 YYNGEE. Trimming left V 0 bases short and J 3 bases short, with 22 bases between. This CDR3 has 20 residues. Here the CDR3 reads CASSVATREPNRDGANVLTF. CDR3 in DNA: TGTGCCAGCAGCGTAGCGACTCGGGAACCTAATAGAGATGGGGCCAACGTCCTGACTTTC.

The genes are TRBV30 and TRBJ2-7, with D uncertain. The CDR3 sequence is 8 residues long. In germline, CDR1 is GTSNPN, CDR2 SVGIG (reference sequence). Trimming stripped 8 bases from V and 7 bases from J, with 6 bases between. For the CDR3, the DNA is TGTGCCCTGGGGGAGCAGTACTTC. Amino acid sequence: CALGEQYF.

This chain links TRBV15 with TRBJ2-1; 11 positions match TRBD2. The germline CDR1 and CDR2 sequences are LNHNV and YYDKDF (reference sequence). CDR3 length: 17 residues. With V trimmed by 3 bases and J by 7 bases, 11 bases remained unmatched. CDR3 coding DNA: TGTGCCACCAGCAGGGCCGGAACTAGCGGGAGAGAAAATGAGCAGTTCTTC. Translating it yields CATSRAGTSGRENEQFF.

Points on this clone: Compared with germline, one end of the junction differs, possibly owing to a read error. This chain connects TRBV7-9 to TRBJ2-2; D is possibly TRBD2 (6 bases). Germline V gives CDR1 SEHNR, CDR2 FQNEAQ (reference sequence). CDR3 length equals 16 residues. CDR3 nucleotides: TGTGCCAGCAGCTTAGTGGTCGGAGGGCCTCCCGGGGAGCCGTTTTTT. The encoded protein is CASSLVVGGPPGEPFF.

J is TRBJ2-7 and V is TRBV2; 7 nucleotides align to TRBD1. The V gene's germline CDR1 is SNHLY and CDR2 FYNNEI. This CDR3 region has 14 residues. The ends lost 9 bases at V and 2 bases at J; junction bases unmatched: 10. CDR3 in amino acids: CARKGGKSPYEQYF. The CDR3 region has the DNA TGTGCCAGAAAAGGGGGCAAATCCCCCTACGAGCAGTACTTC. Full variable domain (missing parts from reference TRBV2 and TRBJ2-7): EPEVTQTPSHQVTQMGQEVILRCVPISNHLYFYWYRQILGQKVEFLVSFYNNEISEKSEIFDDQFSVERPDGSNFTLKIRSTKLEDSAMYFCARKGGKSPYEQYFGPGTRLTVT.

This clone was seen a handful of times. The chain recombines TRBV28 with TRBJ1-3; tentative D call: TRBD1 (5 bases). The CDR3 extends over 13 amino acids. V was cut by 5 bases and J by 2 bases, with 7 bases left in between. CDR1 and CDR2 from the germline V gene are MDHEN and SYDVKM. DNA for the CDR3: TGTGCCAGCAGTCCGGGACCTGGAAACACCATATATTTT. This encodes CASSPGPGNTIYF.

The chain is built from TRBV6-4 and TRBJ1-3; 12 bases are shared with TRBD1. CDR1 is MRHNA and CDR2 is SNTAGT in the germline V gene. V lost 7 bases and J lost 5; bases outside the gene matches: 9. This CDR3 is built from 16 residues. CDR3 residues: CASTPRGQGARNTIYF. As DNA, the CDR3 is TGTGCCAGCACCCCGAGGGGACAGGGGGCTAGAAACACCATATATTTT.

Notes on this clone: The junction does not match germline at one end; this may be a read error. The V and J genes are TRBV4-1 and TRBJ2-7, with no clear D. The CDR3 has 15 amino acids. Germline V gene sequence: CDR1 MGHRA, CDR2 YSYEKL. The CDR3 sequence is CASAYRLGSSYEQYF. CDR3 coding DNA: TGTGCCAGCGCCTACCGGCTAGGCAGCTCCTACGAGCAGTACTTC.

The sample holds a few counts of this clone. Its ends do not fully match the called genes, so a read error is possible. CDR3 sequence (DNA): TGTGCCGGCAGTTACGATCAGGGGGTCGAGACCCAGTACTTC. Its protein product is CAGSYDQGVETQYF. The chain has TRBV6-5 and TRBJ2-5; TRBD1 agrees at 7 bases. The germline CDR1 and CDR2 sequences are MNHEY and SVGAGI. CDR3 length: 14 residues.

V gene TRBV5-1 combines with J gene TRBJ2-7; possibly TRBD1 or TRBD2 for D (6 bases each). The CDR3 loop spans 14 amino acids. Trimming took 1 base from V and 5 from J, leaving 13 bases between them. Germline V CDR1 and CDR2: SGHRS, YFSETQ. This chain's CDR3 is CASSLNLRGDEQYF. The CDR3 nucleotides are TGCGCCAGCAGCTTGAACCTTAGGGGGGACGAGCAGTACTTC.

The gene calls are TRBV28 and TRBJ1-5; D gene ambiguous. Germline V CDR1 and CDR2: MDHEN, SYDVKM. The CDR3 runs 13 residues. V lost 5 bases and J lost 3, with 8 bases in between. CDR3 sequence: CASSAWNNQPQHF. As DNA, the CDR3 is TGTGCCAGCAGTGCCTGGAACAATCAGCCCCAGCATTTT.

A note on this clone: The sample has other DNA sequences that encode this CDR3 too. V is TRBV28 and J is TRBJ2-3, with TRBD2 identical over 7 bases. The length of the CDR3 is 16 residues. Germline-derived CDR1 and CDR2 are MDHEN and SYDVKM. V lost 2 bases, J lost 4 bases, and 9 bases stayed unmatched. The CDR3 reads CASSLGSREEADTQYF. The CDR3 DNA reads as TGTGCCAGCAGTTTAGGTAGCCGGGAGGAAGCAGATACGCAGTATTTT.

The chain uses TRBV28 and TRBJ2-3; D gene unclear. Germline CDR1 and CDR2: MDHEN and SYDVKM. CDR3 length: 13 amino acids. V dropped 3 bases and J dropped 4 bases, with 8 bases sitting between them. The CDR3 region is CASSFTPPDTQYF. CDR3 sequence (DNA): TGTGCCAGCAGTTTTACCCCTCCAGATACGCAGTATTTT.

V usage is TRBV27 and J usage is TRBJ1-1; no clear D gene. The CDR3 is 14 amino acids. Looked up from germline, CDR1 is MNHEY and CDR2 is SMNVEV (reference sequence). Trimming removed 4 bases at V and 3 bases at J, with 12 bases between. The CDR3: CASSWAVGYTEAFF. CDR3 nucleotides: TGTGCCAGCAGTTGGGCGGTGGGGTACACTGAAGCTTTCTTT.

The J gene is TRBJ2-7, the V gene TRBV30; 9 nucleotides agree with TRBD2. This CDR3 is built from 17 residues. The J segment lost 0 bases and the V segment lost 3 bases, leaving 12 bases of the junction unmatched. Germline-derived CDR1 and CDR2 are GTSNPN and SVGIG (reference sequence). The CDR3 nucleotides read TGTGCCTGGAGGGGGCTGGGGGCTAGCGGGACCTCCTACGAGCAGTACTTC. This sequence encodes CAWRGLGASGTSYEQYF.

The rearrangement joins TRBV7-9 to TRBJ2-7; perhaps TRBD2 as D (5 bases). The CDR3 totals 12 residues. Trimming cost V 6 bases and J 2 bases, with 8 bases left between them. Germline V gives CDR1 SEHNR, CDR2 FQNEAQ (reference sequence). Here the CDR3 DNA reads TGTGCCAGCAGTTGGACTGCCTACGAGCAGTACTTC. It yields the protein CASSWTAYEQYF.

The V and J genes are TRBV9 and TRBJ1-2, with unresolved D. Trimming cost V 6 bases and J 3 bases, with 27 bases left between them. The CDR3 has 18 residues. CDR1 is SGDLS and CDR2 is YYNGEE in the germline V gene. Here the CDR3 reads CASTVEDGPSLRYYGYTF. CDR3 DNA sequence: TGTGCCAGCACTGTAGAGGACGGACCCAGCCTGAGATACTATGGCTACACCTTC.

The rearrangement links TRBV4-3 to TRBJ2-1; 14 bases map to TRBD2. The CDR3 totals 16 residues. With 0 bases clipped from V and 9 bases from J, the junction kept 4 bases outside the gene matches. In germline, CDR1 is LGHNA, CDR2 YSLEER. CDR3 in amino acids: CASSQDGLAGGTEQFF. The CDR3 coding sequence is TGCGCCAGCAGCCAAGATGGACTAGCGGGAGGTACTGAGCAGTTCTTC.

This clone has a handful of counts. This same CDR3 is encoded by further DNA sequences in the sample. The V gene is TRBV4-1, the J gene TRBJ2-7; 7 positions match TRBD1. The CDR3 consists of 14 residues. CDR1 and CDR2 from the germline V gene are MGHRA and YSYEKL. Losses at the gene ends were 1 base for V and 3 bases for J; bases not matched to a gene: 3. The CDR3 coding sequence is TGCGCCAGCAGCCAAGTCGACAGGGACTACGAGCAGTACTTC. Amino acids: CASSQVDRDYEQYF.